The 4 T cell receptor beta chains below all came from one sample that was sequenced in a study of T-cell reconstitution after alpha-beta-depleted transplantation in children. Researchers prepared the TCRbeta library using unique molecular identifiers, the study reports. TCRdb analysed the PCR reads with MiXCR anew, one entry per CDR3 protein. Of about 480,000 distinct CDR3 sequences listed, around 13% are singletons. Specimen: PBMCs from the stem cell graft donor, collected from the stem cell graft. Receptor source: a human donor who donated a stem cell graft to a child with combined immunodeficiency.

This clonotype has a count of ten or more. The CDR3 region has the DNA TGTGCCACCAGTGATAATTTGGCAGGGAAGACCGGGGAGCTGTTTTTT. Translation gives CATSDNLAGKTGELFF. The chain joins TRBV24-1 to TRBJ2-2, with a possible D match to TRBD1 (5 bases). The CDR3 consists of 16 residues. Trimming stripped 3 bases from V and 5 bases from J, with 15 bases between. Looked up from germline, CDR1 is KGHDR and CDR2 is SFDVKD.

This chain joins TRBV5-5 and TRBJ1-2, with D possibly being TRBD1 (5 bases). The germline V and J ends were trimmed by 7 bases and 8 bases, with 12 bases remaining between them. This CDR3 has 11 amino acids. In germline, CDR1 is SGHKS, CDR2 YYEKEE (reference sequence). This CDR3 reads CASWRGDGYTF. The CDR3, as DNA: TGTGCCAGCTGGAGGGGTGACGGCTACACCTTC. Full variable domain (outside the CDR3, taken from reference TRBV5-5 and TRBJ1-2): DAGVTQSPTHLIKTRGQQVTLRCSPISGHKSVSWYQQVLGQGPQFIFQYYEKEERGRGNFPDRFSARQFPNYSSELNVNALLLGDSALYLCASWRGDGYTFGSGTRLTVV.

This clonotype was counted ten times or more. The chain combines TRBV12-3 or TRBV12-4 with TRBJ2-6, with a weak D call TRBD1 (6 bases). V gave up 8 bases and J gave up 4 bases, with 12 bases separating them. The CDR3 has 14 residues. The CDR3 spells CASGTGQGANVLTF. The CDR3 DNA is TGTGCCAGCGGTACAGGGCAAGGGGCCAACGTCCTGACTTTC.

This clonotype came up a few times. The chain recombines TRBV4-3 with TRBJ2-2; 12 bases match TRBD2. After removal of 1 base from V and 4 bases from J, the junction contained 7 bases not matched to a gene. The CDR3 has 18 residues. CDR1 and CDR2 (germline): LGHNA, YSLEER. This CDR3 is CASSQGPSGRAGTGELFF. The CDR3 region has the DNA TGCGCCAGCAGCCAAGGGCCTAGCGGGAGGGCCGGCACCGGGGAGCTGTTTTTT.